The entry below describes one TCR beta chain. Its matching antigen is unknown. This CDR3 region has 12 residues. Trimming shortened V by 5 bases and J by 7 bases, and 7 bases separated the two germline ends. CDR1 and CDR2 (germline): SGHDT, YYEEEE. The data belong to a study of cytomegalovirus exposure and HLA in healthy donors. Study-level findings and limits: Most TCR sequences showed up rarely, but some public TCRs showed up in many donors. Reports indicated that the classifier achieved high specificity and sensitivity in diagnosing cytomegalovirus status. TCR clusters originating in the first cohort tended to co-occur in the 120 validation repertoires, according to a later analysis. Roughly 170 TCR beta chains were listed as cytomegalovirus-associated.

Sequencing was performed with immunoSEQ multiplex PCR; in TCRdb, only in-frame clones are kept and a portion is missing. The sample has about 120,000 clones; roughly 83% are singletons. The sequenced sample was PBMCs. The sequence derives from a man between 18 and 29 years old in good health and CMV-seronegative. The chain has TRBV5-6 and TRBJ1-6; no clear D gene. CDR3 region: CASRLENSPLHF. CDR3 sequence (DNA): TGTGCCAGCAGACTAGAGAATTCACCCCTCCACTTT.